This entry describes one TCR beta chain. Produced via immunoSEQ multiplex PCR; TCRdb's table is partial and in-frame only. The profile shows about 77,000 clones, 70% to 90% of them singletons. J gave up 1 base and V 5 bases, and 3 bases lay outside the gene matches. This CDR3 spans 15 amino acids. Germline V CDR1 and CDR2: MNHNS, SASEGT. These data are taken from a study of T cell changes during pregnancy in multiple sclerosis. The sequencing here drew on peripheral blood, taken before pregnancy. The sequence came from a female donor with multiple sclerosis, enrolled in a pregnancy study. The V gene is TRBV6-1, the J gene TRBJ2-1; 9 positions agree with TRBD2. CDR3 region: CASSKTSGSYNEQFF. As DNA, the CDR3 is TGTGCCAGCAGTAAGACTAGCGGTTCCTACAATGAGCAGTTCTTC.